This T cell receptor (beta chain) was documented in a study of identical twins. Findings of the study overall: Among out-of-frame alpha sequences shared by twins, low generation probability occurred in excess.

The CDR3 loop spans 16 amino acids. V shed 3 bases and J shed 2 bases, with 16 bases lying between them. The germline gives CDR1 MDHEN, CDR2 SYDVKM. A note on this clonotype: Its specificity is unknown.

Through template switching, a universal primer site was introduced, and the cDNA contained unique molecular identifiers. MiXCR, applied by TCRdb to the 5' RACE reads, yields one record per CDR3 protein. The table records approximately 590,000 distinct CDR3 sequences, over 8.5% of them present only once. The same specimen was also included in a second study, on yellow fever vaccine responses in identical twins.

Sequenced: PBMCs. The source of this sequence is a young woman in good health. The chain uses TRBV28 and TRBJ2-5, with D possibly TRBD2 on 6 matching bases. The CDR3 spells CASSLGRSGGQETQYF. In DNA, the CDR3 is TGTGCCAGCAGTTTGGGGAGATCAGGAGGGCAAGAGACCCAGTACTTC.